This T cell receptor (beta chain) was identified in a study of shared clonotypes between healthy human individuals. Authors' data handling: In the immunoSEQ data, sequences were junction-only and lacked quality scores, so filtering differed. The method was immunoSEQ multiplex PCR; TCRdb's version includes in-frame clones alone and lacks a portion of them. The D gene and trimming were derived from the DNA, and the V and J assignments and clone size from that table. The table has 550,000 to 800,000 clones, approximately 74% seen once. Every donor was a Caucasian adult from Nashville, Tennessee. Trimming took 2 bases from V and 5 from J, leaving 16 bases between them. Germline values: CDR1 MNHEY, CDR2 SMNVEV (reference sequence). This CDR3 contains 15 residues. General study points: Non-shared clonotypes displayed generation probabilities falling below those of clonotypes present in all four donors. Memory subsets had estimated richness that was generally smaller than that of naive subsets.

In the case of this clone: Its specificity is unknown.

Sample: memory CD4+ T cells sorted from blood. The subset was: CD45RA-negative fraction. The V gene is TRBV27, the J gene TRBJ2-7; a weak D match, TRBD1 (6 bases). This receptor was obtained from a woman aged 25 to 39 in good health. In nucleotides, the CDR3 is TGTGCCAGCAGTTTAAGAGAGGGGGTATTGCACGAGCAGTACTTC. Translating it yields CASSLREGVLHEQYF.